A single sample gave rise to the 12 T cell receptor beta chains below, sequenced in a study of T cells in Graves' hyperthyroidism and ophthalmopathy. RNA transcripts served as the template for amplifying TCR beta CDR3 regions. First-round RT-PCR of the TCR CDR3 relied on the HTBI primer set. TCRdb reanalysed the multiplex PCR reads using MiXCR and keeps one entry per CDR3 protein. The repertoire holds 450,000 to 700,000 distinct CDR3 sequences, with about half as singletons. Sequenced: peripheral blood or thyroid tissue (not recorded which). The receptors were sampled from an adult woman with Graves' disease, either hyperthyroidism or ophthalmopathy (not recorded which).

This clonotype was counted ten times or more. The chain recombines TRBV5-1 with TRBJ1-1; D is possibly TRBD1 (6 bases). V was pared by 4 bases and J by 2 bases, with 21 bases between. The CDR3 is made up of 17 amino acids. In germline, CDR1 is SGHRS, CDR2 YFSETQ. The chain's CDR3 is CASSQQTGKGTNTEAFF. CDR3 DNA: TGCGCCAGCAGCCAACAGACAGGAAAGGGGACAAACACTGAAGCTTTCTTT.

J is TRBJ1-4 and V is TRBV7-8; D is possibly TRBD1 (6 bases). Germline assignment: CDR1 SGHVS and CDR2 FQNEAQ. Trimming cost V 6 bases and J 8 bases, with 13 bases left between them. CDR3 length: 13 amino acids. CDR3 protein: CASRGRGPEKLFF. The DNA of the CDR3 is TGTGCCAGCAGGGGGCGGGGGCCCGAAAAACTGTTTTTT.

This clonotype was seen a few times. The chain combines TRBV7-9 with TRBJ2-1; no reliable D call. Germline lookup yields CDR1 SEHNR and CDR2 FQNEAQ (reference sequence). The CDR3 is made up of 12 amino acids. V was shortened by 5 bases and J by 7 bases, with 9 bases between the two germline ends. CDR3 loop: CASSQAANEQFF. In DNA form, the CDR3 reads TGTGCCAGCAGCCAGGCAGCTAATGAGCAGTTCTTC.

The V call is TRBV20-1, the J call TRBJ2-7; D remains unclear. Germline lookup yields CDR1 DFQATT and CDR2 SNEGSKA (reference sequence). This CDR3 comprises 11 residues. CDR3 nucleotides: TGCCGGGCACGCCGGTCATTCGAGCAGTACTTC. Translation: CRARRSFEQYF.

The chain joins TRBV2 to TRBJ1-5; TRBD1 matches at 7 bases. Germline CDR1 SNHLY, CDR2 FYNNEI. The CDR3 loop spans 15 amino acids. Trimming at V came to 10 bases and at J to 5 bases, leaving 14 bases not matched to a gene. For the CDR3, the DNA is TGTGCCACCTCAATGGGCAGGGGGTCATATCAGCCCCAGCATTTT. Translation gives CATSMGRGSYQPQHF.

The table lists this clonotype with many counts. The chain couples TRBV12-3 or TRBV12-4 to TRBJ1-1; unclear D gene. V lost 3 bases to trimming and J lost 1 base, with 9 bases between them. The CDR3 contains 14 residues. CDR3 amino acids: CASSFYGENTEAFF. The CDR3 bases are TGTGCCAGCAGTTTTTACGGGGAGAACACTGAAGCTTTCTTT.

This chain joins TRBV25-1 and TRBJ1-6; possible D gene TRBD1, 5 bases. V was trimmed by 5 bases and J by 8 bases, leaving 19 bases between them. Germline V CDR1 and CDR2: MGHDK, SYGVNS. The CDR3 has 16 amino acids. DNA for the CDR3: TGTGCCAGCAGTCCCCGCGGGACGGTGTTCGATTCACCCCTCCACTTT. Translation: CASSPRGTVFDSPLHF.

The V and J genes are TRBV10-3 and TRBJ1-1; D gene ambiguous. This CDR3 has 12 residues. V shed 4 bases and J shed 8 bases, with 11 bases lying between them. Germline V gene sequence: CDR1 ENHRY, CDR2 SYGVKD. CDR3 protein: CAISAPEGEAFF. Written as DNA, the CDR3 is TGTGCCATCAGTGCACCCGAGGGAGAAGCTTTCTTT.

The V call is TRBV28, the J call TRBJ1-1; D not resolved. From germline, CDR1 is MDHEN and CDR2 SYDVKM. The CDR3 is 12 residues long. Trimming left V 5 bases short and J 3 bases short, with 7 bases between. The DNA of the CDR3 is TGTGCCAGCAGTAGACTATACACTGAAGCTTTCTTT. Translated: CASSRLYTEAFF.

In regard to this clonotype: The conserved final phenylalanine or tryptophan is absent from the CDR3, which likely points to a read error. V usage is TRBV4-1 and J usage is TRBJ2-2; the D gene is possibly TRBD1 (5 bases). The germline V gene has CDR1 MGHRA and CDR2 YSYEKL. The CDR3 is 18 residues long. V shed 1 base and J shed 4 bases, with 19 bases lying between them. In DNA, the CDR3 is TGCGCCAGCAGCCAAGTGATTTTTCTGGTTACAGGCACCGGGGAGCTGTTTCTT. Its translation: CASSQVIFLVTGTGELFL.

CDR3 protein: CASSETSGRASTGELFF. The CDR3 DNA follows: TGTGCCAGCAGCGAGACTAGCGGGAGGGCCTCCACCGGGGAGCTGTTTTTT. V gene TRBV6-4 combines with J gene TRBJ2-2, with 14 bases fitting TRBD2. This CDR3 has 17 residues. Germline-derived CDR1 and CDR2 are MRHNA and SNTAGT. Trimming cost V 6 bases and J 4 bases; bases outside gene matches: 7.

This chain joins TRBV7-2 and TRBJ1-5; D is possibly TRBD1 (6 bases). The germline V and J ends were trimmed by 2 bases and 3 bases, with 14 bases remaining between them. CDR1 is SGHTA and CDR2 is FQGNSA in the germline V gene. This CDR3 has 16 amino acids. CDR3 loop: CASSLSGEILNQPQHF. The CDR3 region has the DNA TGTGCCAGCAGCTTATCAGGGGAGATCCTCAATCAGCCCCAGCATTTT.